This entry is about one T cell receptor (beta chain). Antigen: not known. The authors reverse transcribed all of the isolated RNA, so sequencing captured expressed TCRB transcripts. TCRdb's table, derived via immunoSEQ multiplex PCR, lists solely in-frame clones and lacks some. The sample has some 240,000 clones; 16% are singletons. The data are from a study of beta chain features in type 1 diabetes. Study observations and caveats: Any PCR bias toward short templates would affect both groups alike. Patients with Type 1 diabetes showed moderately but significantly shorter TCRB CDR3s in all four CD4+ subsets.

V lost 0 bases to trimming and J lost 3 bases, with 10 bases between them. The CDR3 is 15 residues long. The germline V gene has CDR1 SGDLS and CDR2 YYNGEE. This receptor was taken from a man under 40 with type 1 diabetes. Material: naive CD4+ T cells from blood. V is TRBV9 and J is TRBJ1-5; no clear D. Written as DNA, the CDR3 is TGTGCCAGCAGCGTAGACGACGGTGCCAATCAGCCCCAGCATTTT. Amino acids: CASSVDDGANQPQHF.